This T cell receptor (beta chain) came from a study of human T cells and chemical hapten exposure. In this sample, this clonotype turned up many times. CDR1 and CDR2 from the germline V gene are DFQATT and SNEGSKA (reference sequence). The CDR3 is made up of 13 amino acids. V gave up 0 bases and J gave up 5 bases, with 10 bases separating them. This sample's time point: patch test 1, 2 weeks after DPC sensitization. Regarding treatment: therapeutic diphenylcyclopropenone sensitization with weekly scalp DPC. Individual cDNA molecules received unique molecular identifiers in the library. One entry per CDR3 protein, called by TCRdb with MiXCR from the RACE reads. The data show 100,000 to 150,000 distinct CDR3 sequences, 12% to 15% seen once.

This clonotype was sampled from a man aged 18 to 30 with alopecia areata. Some clones in this sample may be carry-over from other donors' samples. Sequenced material: whole blood, taken in connection with sensitization to the hapten diphenylcyclopropenone (DPC). The V and J genes are TRBV20-1 and TRBJ1-2, with D possibly being TRBD1 (5 bases). CDR3 in DNA: TGCAGTGCTAGAGATGCCGGGACTTATGGCTACACCTTC. Amino acid sequence: CSARDAGTYGYTF.